Shown below are 24 T cell receptor beta chains from a single sample sequenced in a study of blood T cell repertoires in COVID-19. Measured with immunoSEQ multiplex PCR; TCRdb has only the in-frame clones, and not every one. Found here are just under 85,000 clones, around 88% of them singletons; the top ten hold more than 15%. Sequences were obtained from peripheral blood. These receptors all come from a woman in her sixties with acute or convalescent COVID-19.

This clone was seen a handful of times. V usage is TRBV18 and J usage is TRBJ1-4; 9 bases are a match to TRBD1. The CDR3 contains 17 residues. V trimming: 3 bases; J trimming: 7 bases; junction bases outside the gene matches: 12. CDR1 is KGHSH, CDR2 LQKENI, per germline. The CDR3 here is CASSPIRPTGGLEKLFF. In DNA, the CDR3 is TGTGCCAGCTCACCTATCCGCCCGACAGGGGGACTTGAAAAACTGTTTTTT.

This chain uses TRBV7-9 with TRBJ1-2; 7 positions match TRBD1. From germline, CDR1 is SEHNR and CDR2 FQNEAQ (reference sequence). J lost 8 bases, V lost 1 base, and 7 bases had no gene match. This CDR3 spans 14 amino acids. As DNA, the CDR3 is TGTGCCAGCAGCTTAGGGGAAGGGGGCAAGGGCTACACCTTC. Translated: CASSLGEGGKGYTF.

This chain joins TRBV12-3 or TRBV12-4 and TRBJ2-7; 8 bases align to TRBD2. The CDR3 is 13 amino acids. Trimming removed 6 bases from V and 4 bases from J; junction bases left unmatched: 5. The CDR3 protein is CASSAGTRYEQYF. CDR3 coding DNA: TGTGCCAGCAGCGCCGGGACTAGGTACGAGCAGTACTTC.

This chain links TRBV10-3 with TRBJ1-1; 9 nucleotides match TRBD1. In germline, CDR1 is ENHRY, CDR2 SYGVKD. This CDR3 spans 15 amino acids. J was trimmed by 3 bases and V by 0 bases; bases with no gene match: 2. DNA for the CDR3: TGTGCCATCAGTGAGTCGACAGGGGGTCACACTGAAGCTTTCTTT. This gives the protein CAISESTGGHTEAFF.

CDR3: CAWSLASGSTDTQYF. DNA of the CDR3: TGTGCCTGGAGTCTGGCTAGCGGAAGCACAGATACGCAGTATTTT. J is TRBJ2-3 and V is TRBV30; 7 nucleotides match TRBD2. Trimming took 2 bases from V and 0 from J; bases not matched to a gene: 5. In germline, CDR1 is GTSNPN, CDR2 SVGIG (reference sequence). This CDR3 region has 15 residues.

V is TRBV11-2 and J is TRBJ1-1, with no clear D. V dropped 1 base and J dropped 1 base, with 13 bases sitting between them. CDR1 is SGHAT, CDR2 FQNNGV, per germline. The CDR3 consists of 16 residues. The CDR3 bases are TGTGCCAGCAGCTTAGGGTTGAGAGAACGGAACACTGAAGCTTTCTTT. Encoded protein: CASSLGLRERNTEAFF.

This chain connects TRBV12-3 or TRBV12-4 to TRBJ2-2, with D unresolved. The V gene lost 3 bases and the J gene lost 5 bases, with 7 bases spanning the gap. The CDR3 is 13 residues long. CDR3 sequence (DNA): TGTGCCAGCAGTTTTCGAGGAACCGGGGAGCTGTTTTTT. As protein: CASSFRGTGELFF.

J is TRBJ2-7 and V is TRBV19, with a possible D match to TRBD2 (6 bases). The CDR3 is 15 residues long. The germline gives CDR1 LNHDA, CDR2 SQIVND (reference sequence). Trimming stripped 1 base from V and 5 bases from J, with 15 bases between. This CDR3 is CASSIVGTPGDEQYF. The CDR3 DNA sequence: TGTGCCAGTAGTATAGTTGGGACTCCGGGCGACGAGCAGTACTTC. The full variable domain, its missing parts supplied by reference TRBV19 and TRBJ2-7, is DGGITQSPKYLFRKEGQNVTLSCEQNLNHDAMYWYRQDPGQGLRLIYYSQIVNDFQKGDIAEGYSVSREKKESFPLTVTSAQKNPTAFYLCASSIVGTPGDEQYFGPGTRLTVT.

This clone was recorded only once. V and J are TRBV6-6 and TRBJ1-1; D possibly corresponds to TRBD1 (6 bases). This CDR3 has 11 residues. Germline assignment: CDR1 MNHNY and CDR2 SVGAGI (reference sequence). Trimming removed 7 bases at V and 7 bases at J, with 10 bases between. The CDR3 here is CASNTDSEAFF. CDR3 DNA: TGTGCCAGCAATACGGACAGTGAAGCTTTCTTT.

Here the CDR3 reads CASSLDVAPTTQYF. In DNA, the CDR3 is TGCGCCAGCAGCTTGGATGTAGCCCCTACTACGCAGTATTTT. The rearrangement joins TRBV5-1 to TRBJ2-3; D is uncertain. This CDR3 spans 14 amino acids. In germline, CDR1 is SGHRS, CDR2 YFSETQ. The V and J ends lost 0 bases and 8 bases respectively, with 13 bases between them.

The rearrangement joins TRBV6-2 or TRBV6-3 to TRBJ2-5, with a weak D call TRBD1 (5 bases). The CDR3 loop spans 16 amino acids. Per the germline V gene, CDR1 is MNHEY and CDR2 is SVGEGT. V was trimmed by 2 bases and J by 5 bases, leaving 18 bases between them. The CDR3 region has the DNA TGTGCCAGCAGTTACAGGGGCAGCTCGAAGGGTGAGACCCAGTACTTC. Protein: CASSYRGSSKGETQYF.

This clone was found a few times. This sequence joins TRBV6-5 and TRBJ1-6; TRBD1 aligns across 8 bases. The CDR3 consists of 13 residues. Trimming took 6 bases from V and 10 from J; bases not matched to a gene: 5. Germline V gives CDR1 MNHEY, CDR2 SVGAGI. CDR3 bases: TGTGCCAGCAGCCAGACAGGGGAATCACCCCTCCACTTT. It is translated as CASSQTGESPLHF.

V is TRBV10-1 and J is TRBJ2-2, with TRBD1 as a possible D gene (6 bases). Germline loops: CDR1 WNHNN, CDR2 SYGVQD (reference sequence). The V end was cut by 1 base, the J end by 4 bases, with 19 bases between. This CDR3 has 18 residues. CDR3 nucleotides: TGCGCCAGCAGTGAGTGGCTCGAACAGGGATCGGGCACCGGGGAGCTGTTTTTT. This sequence encodes CASSEWLEQGSGTGELFF.

This chain uses TRBV9 with TRBJ2-5; 7 nucleotides agree with TRBD2. The trim removed 4 bases at V and 2 bases at J, leaving 14 bases unmatched. The CDR3 is made up of 17 amino acids. Per the germline V gene, CDR1 is SGDLS and CDR2 is YYNGEE. CDR3 sequence (DNA): TGTGCCAGCAGCTCCCAACCAACGGGGGGTCCACAAGAGACCCAGTACTTC. Encoded protein: CASSSQPTGGPQETQYF. The complete variable domain, with remaining parts taken from reference TRBV9 and TRBJ2-5, reads DSGVTQTPKHLITATGQRVTLRCSPRSGDLSVYWYQQSLDQGLQFLIQYYNGEERAKGNILERFSAQQFPDLHSELNLSSLELGDSALYFCASSSQPTGGPQETQYFGPGTRLLVL.

This sequence joins TRBV10-1 and TRBJ2-3; TRBD2 might be the D (6 bases). This CDR3 is 12 amino acids long. V shed 4 bases and J shed 11 bases, with 13 bases lying between them. Germline CDR1 reads WNHNN; CDR2 reads SYGVQD (reference sequence). The CDR3 DNA is TGCGCCAGCAGTGCCGGGACTTTAGGGCAGTATTTT. Translating gives CASSAGTLGQYF.

A single count supports this clone. The chain joins TRBV19 to TRBJ1-2; 7 bases align to TRBD1. V lost 6 bases to trimming and J lost 2 bases; unmatched junction nucleotides: 6. CDR3 length: 14 amino acids. Germline lookup yields CDR1 LNHDA and CDR2 SQIVND (reference sequence). The chain's CDR3 is CASSLGTANYGYTF. DNA of the CDR3: TGTGCCAGTAGCCTCGGGACAGCGAACTATGGCTACACCTTC.

The chain couples TRBV6-2 or TRBV6-3 to TRBJ1-5; D call uncertain. Germline V gene lookup returns CDR1 MNHEY and CDR2 SVGEGT. This CDR3 is built from 15 residues. The ends were cut back, 3 bases at V and 0 bases at J, with 9 bases in the middle. CDR3: CASSYQTHSNQPQHF. The CDR3 bases are TGTGCCAGCAGTTATCAGACACATAGCAATCAGCCCCAGCATTTT.

This chain links TRBV6-5 with TRBJ1-3; 7 nucleotides match TRBD1. CDR1 and CDR2 (germline): MNHEY, SVGAGI. The CDR3 spans 14 residues. V lost 11 bases and J lost 1; bases outside the gene matches: 8. The CDR3 nucleotides are TGTGCCTCCTTTAACAGGGGATCTGGAAACACCATATATTTT. Its protein product is CASFNRGSGNTIYF.

The table lists this clone with a count of one. This chain links TRBV6-5 with TRBJ1-2; TRBD1 aligns across 7 bases. CDR1 and CDR2 (germline): MNHEY, SVGAGI. V shed 6 bases, J shed 3 bases, and the junction held 4 bases outside the gene matches. This CDR3 is built from 13 residues. CDR3 in amino acids: CASRADRDYGYTF. The CDR3, as DNA: TGTGCCAGCAGGGCCGACAGGGACTATGGCTACACCTTC.

V usage is TRBV5-6 and J usage is TRBJ2-1, with 12 bases that match TRBD2. Germline loops: CDR1 SGHDT, CDR2 YYEEEE. V was pared by 5 bases and J by 2 bases, with 11 bases of the junction left unmatched. This CDR3 is 18 amino acids long. DNA for the CDR3: TGTGCCAGCAGAGATCTAGCGGGGGGGCGGGGCACCTACAATGAGCAGTTCTTC. Translated, it gives CASRDLAGGRGTYNEQFF.

The chain links TRBV30 to TRBJ1-3, with D perhaps TRBD1 (5 bases). The CDR3 has 15 residues. V was clipped by 0 bases and J by 2 bases, with 11 bases between them. The V gene's germline CDR1 is GTSNPN and CDR2 SVGIG (reference sequence). Written as DNA, the CDR3 is TGTGCCTGGAGTGTAGGGGCAGGGACTGGAAACACCATATATTTT. Translating gives CAWSVGAGTGNTIYF.

About this clone: One junction end does not reproduce the germline sequence, and a read error may be involved. The J gene is TRBJ2-1, the V gene TRBV7-7; TRBD2 aligns across 11 bases. The CDR3 consists of 17 residues. The germline V gene has CDR1 SSHAT and CDR2 FNYEAQ (reference sequence). The CDR3 here is CASSLLPTSGIYNEQFF. Written as DNA, the CDR3 is TGTGCTAGCAGCCTACTACCGACTAGCGGGATCTACAATGAGCAGTTCTTC.

This clone has just one count. J is TRBJ2-3 and V is TRBV9; 8 bases line up with TRBD2. CDR1 SGDLS and CDR2 YYNGEE come from the germline V gene. Losses at the gene ends were 3 bases for V and 0 bases for J; bases not matched to a gene: 6. CDR3 size: 16 residues. The CDR3 DNA reads TGTGCCAGCAGCGCAACTAGCGGTACTAGCACAGATACGCAGTATTTT. Protein product: CASSATSGTSTDTQYF.

V is TRBV4-2 and J is TRBJ2-2, with 7 bases that match TRBD2. The junction had 6 bases not matched to a gene; V was cut back by 1 base and J by 4 bases. The CDR3 consists of 16 residues. Germline assignment: CDR1 LGHNA and CDR2 YNFKEQ. The CDR3 loop reads CASSQVMASGTGELFF. CDR3 DNA sequence: TGTGCCAGCAGCCAAGTGATGGCTAGCGGCACCGGGGAGCTGTTTTTT.